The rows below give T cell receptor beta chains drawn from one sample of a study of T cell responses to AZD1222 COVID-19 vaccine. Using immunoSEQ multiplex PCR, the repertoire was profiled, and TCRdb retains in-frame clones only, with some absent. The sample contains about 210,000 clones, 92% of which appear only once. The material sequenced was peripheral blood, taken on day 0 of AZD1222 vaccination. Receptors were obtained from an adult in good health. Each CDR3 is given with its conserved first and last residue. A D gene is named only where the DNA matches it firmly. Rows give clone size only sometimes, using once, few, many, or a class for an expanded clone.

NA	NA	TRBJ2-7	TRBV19	TGTGCCAGTAGTATGGGATGGGGTACCCTCTCCTACGAGCAGTACTTC	CASSMGWGTLSYEQYF
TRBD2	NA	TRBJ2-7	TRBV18	TGTGCCAGCTCGTCCGGGACTAGCGGGGGGGCCTCCGAGCAGTACTTC	CASSSGTSGGASEQYF
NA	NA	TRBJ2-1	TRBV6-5	TGTGCCAGCAGTTACTCGCGTGAGCAGTTCTTC	CASSYSREQFF
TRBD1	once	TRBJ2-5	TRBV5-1	TGCGCCAGCTCCGGACAGGGATTGGGAGAGACCCAGTACTTC	CASSGQGLGETQYF
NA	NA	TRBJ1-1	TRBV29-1	TGCAGCGGTCGGGTGGGGACGGCGAACACTGAAGCTTTCTTT	CSGRVGTANTEAFF
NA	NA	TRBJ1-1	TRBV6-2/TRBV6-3	TGTGCCAGCAGTCCCTCCGAAGAGAACACTGAAGCTTTCTTT	CASSPSEENTEAFF
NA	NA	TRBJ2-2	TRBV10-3	TGTGCCATCAGTGGAGGGGGCACCGGGGAGCTGTTTTTT	CAISGGGTGELFF
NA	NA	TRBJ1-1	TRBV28	TGTGCCAGCAGTTCAAATGCCTGGCCAAACACTGAAGCTTTCTTT	CASSSNAWPNTEAFF
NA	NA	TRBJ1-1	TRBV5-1	TGCGCCAGCAGACCTCCCGGACTCTCTATGAACACTGAAGCTTTCTTT	CASRPPGLSMNTEAFF
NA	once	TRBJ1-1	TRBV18	TGTGCCAGCTCACCCTCTGACACTGAAGCTTTCTTT	CASSPSDTEAFF
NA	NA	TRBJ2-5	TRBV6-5	TGTGCCAGCAGTTACTCGTACAGAGAGACCCAGTACTTC	CASSYSYRETQYF
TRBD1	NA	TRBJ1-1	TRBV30	TGTGCCTGGAGACCCAGGGGGTATACTGAAGCTTTCTTT	CAWRPRGYTEAFF
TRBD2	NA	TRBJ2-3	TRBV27	TGTGCCAGCAGCGCCCCAGGGACTAGCGGGGGAACAGATACGCAGTATTTT	CASSAPGTSGGTDTQYF
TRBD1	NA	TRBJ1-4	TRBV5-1	TGCGCCAGCTCTCAAGAGGGGGCGGGGTATGAAAAACTGTTTTTT	CASSQEGAGYEKLFF
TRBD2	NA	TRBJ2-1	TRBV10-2	TGCGCCAGCAGTGTCTCGGGGGGGGCCTACAATGAGCAGTTCTTC	CASSVSGGAYNEQFF
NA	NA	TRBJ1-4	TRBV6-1	TGTGCCAGCAGTGATTGGCAGGGCGAAAAACTGTTTTTT	CASSDWQGEKLFF
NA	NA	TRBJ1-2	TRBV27	TGTGCCAGCAACCTACAGGGTTTCTATGGCTACACCTTC	CASNLQGFYGYTF
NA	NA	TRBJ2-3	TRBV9	TGTGCCAGCAGCGTAGGATACACTAGCACAGATACGCAGTATTTT	CASSVGYTSTDTQYF
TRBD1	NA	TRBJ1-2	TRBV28	TGTGCCAGCAGTTCCAACGGACAGGGAAGGACCTTC	CASSSNGQGRTF
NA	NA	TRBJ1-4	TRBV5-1	TGCGCCAGCAGCCCGGGTGGTATTAATGAAAAACTGTTTTTT	CASSPGGINEKLFF
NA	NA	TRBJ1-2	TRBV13	TGTGCCAGCAGCTCGGGACGGGCAAACTATGGCTACACCTTC	CASSSGRANYGYTF
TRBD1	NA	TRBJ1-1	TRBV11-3	TGTGCCAGCAGCTTAGGACAGGGGTGGAAAACTGAAGCTTTCTTT	CASSLGQGWKTEAFF
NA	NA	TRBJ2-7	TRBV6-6	TGTGCCACCCAGAGAGGGGCCTACGAGCAGTACTTC	CATQRGAYEQYF
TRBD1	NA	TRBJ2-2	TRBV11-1	TGTGCCAGCAGCCAGGGACAGGGAAGACGCGGGGAGCTGTTTTTT	CASSQGQGRRGELFF
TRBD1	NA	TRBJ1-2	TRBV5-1	TGCGCCAGCAGCCCTACAGGGGGCCGTGGCTACACCTTC	CASSPTGGRGYTF
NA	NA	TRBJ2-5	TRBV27	TGTGCCAGCAGTTTATCGGTGACCTTCCTTAAGGAGACCCAGTACTTC	CASSLSVTFLKETQYF
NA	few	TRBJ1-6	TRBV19	TGTGCCAGTAGCATTGGGACAAGTAATTCACCCCTCCACTTT	CASSIGTSNSPLHF
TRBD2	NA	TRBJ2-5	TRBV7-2	TGTGCCAGCAGCCCTCAGACTAGCGGGGGTGAGACCCAGTACTTC	CASSPQTSGGETQYF
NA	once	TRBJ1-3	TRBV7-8	TGTGCCAGCAGCTTAAGGAGTTGGGGGGCTGGAAACACCATATATTTT	CASSLRSWGAGNTIYF
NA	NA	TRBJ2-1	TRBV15	TGTGCCACCAGCAGAGATCGGAGTAGCGAGCAGTTCTTC	CATSRDRSSEQFF
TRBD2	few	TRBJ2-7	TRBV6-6	TGTGCCAGCAGTTCCACAAGCGGGAGCTACGAGCAGTACTTC	CASSSTSGSYEQYF
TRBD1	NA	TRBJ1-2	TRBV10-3	TGTGCCATCAGTGAGTCAGCCAGGACAGGGGGCGATGGCTACACCTTC	CAISESARTGGDGYTF
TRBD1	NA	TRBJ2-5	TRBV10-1	TGCGCCAGCGCCAGAGGGCTTGGACAGGGGCAAGAGACCCAGTACTTC	CASARGLGQGQETQYF
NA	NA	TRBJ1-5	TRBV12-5	TGTGCTAGAGAACGGGGCCTCAATCAGCCCCAGCATTTT	CARERGLNQPQHF
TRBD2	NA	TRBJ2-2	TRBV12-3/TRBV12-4	TGTGCCAGCAGTCTCGGGGGGACGGGGCTGTTTTTT	CASSLGGTGLFF
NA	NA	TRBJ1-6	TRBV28	TGTGCCAGCAGTCCCCCCGAGGGCTCCTATAATTCACCCCTCCACTTT	CASSPPEGSYNSPLHF
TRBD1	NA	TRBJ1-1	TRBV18	TGTGCCAGCTCACACCGGACAGGTGGGGCGAACACTGAAGCTTTCTTT	CASSHRTGGANTEAFF
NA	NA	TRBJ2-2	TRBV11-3	TGTGCCAGCAGCCTAAATCCCGGGGAGCTGTTTTTT	CASSLNPGELFF
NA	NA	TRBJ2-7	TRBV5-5	TGTGCCAGCAGCTTGGAGCTACACAGCTCCTACGAGCAGTACTTC	CASSLELHSSYEQYF
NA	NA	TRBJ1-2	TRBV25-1	TGTGCCAGCAGTCCGAATTGGGAGGGGGATGGCTACACCTTC	CASSPNWEGDGYTF
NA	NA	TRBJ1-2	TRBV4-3	TGCGCCAGCAGCCAAGAAGTGGGCCAGGGGCCCATATATGGCTACACCTTC	CASSQEVGQGPIYGYTF
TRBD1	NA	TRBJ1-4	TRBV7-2	TGTGCCAGCAGCCGGGACAGGGGTGGCGAAAAACTGTTTTTT	CASSRDRGGEKLFF
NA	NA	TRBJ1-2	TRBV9	TGTGCCAGCAGCCCGCAAAGGGGAGGCTATGGCTACACCTTC	CASSPQRGGYGYTF
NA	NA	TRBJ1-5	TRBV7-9	TGTGCCAGCAGCTCGAGGGGTAGCAATCAGCCCCAGCATTTT	CASSSRGSNQPQHF
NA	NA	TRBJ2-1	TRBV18	TGTGCCAGCTCACCAGAGGGGGGATATTCCTACAATGAGCAGTTCTTC	CASSPEGGYSYNEQFF
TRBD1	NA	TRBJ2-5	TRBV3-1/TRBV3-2	TGTGCCAGCAGCCGCGGGCAGGGGGTTACGGAGACCCAGTACTTC	CASSRGQGVTETQYF
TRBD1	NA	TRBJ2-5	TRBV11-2	TGTGCCAGCAGCTTAGTTACAGGGGGACAAGAGACCCAGTACTTC	CASSLVTGGQETQYF
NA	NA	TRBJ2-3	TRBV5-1	TGCGCCAGCAGCTCCAGGGGGGATTGGCCAGATACGCAGTATTTT	CASSSRGDWPDTQYF
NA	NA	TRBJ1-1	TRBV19	TGTGCCAGCCACGATTTCAGGGGTGGCACTGAAGCTTTCTTT	CASHDFRGGTEAFF
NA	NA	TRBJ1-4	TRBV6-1	TGTGCCAGCAGTGAAATGAGCAGCGGTAATGAAAAACTGTTTTTT	CASSEMSSGNEKLFF
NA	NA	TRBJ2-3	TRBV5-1	TGCGCCAGCAGCTCCAAGGAGAACACAGATACGCAGTATTTT	CASSSKENTDTQYF